This is a list of T cell receptor beta chains from one sample in a study of cytomegalovirus exposure and HLA in healthy donors. Produced via immunoSEQ multiplex PCR; TCRdb's table is partial and in-frame only. The sample contains over 100,000 clones, 76% of which appear only once. Source material: PBMCs. The receptors were sampled from a woman between 50 and 59 years old in good health and CMV-seropositive. Each CDR3 is given with its conserved first and last residue. The D gene is left open where the match is weak. Only some rows state a clone size, as once, few, many or a class for expanded clones.

J: TRBJ2-1; V: TRBV6-5; size: few; D: TRBD1; CDR3: CASSYSGTGGDEQFF; DNA: TGTGCCAGCAGTTACTCAGGGACAGGGGGCGATGAGCAGTTCTTC
J: TRBJ1-1; V: TRBV29-1; size: -; D: -; CDR3: CSVARGGGDEAFF; DNA: TGCAGCGTCGCGAGGGGCGGGGGGGATGAAGCTTTCTTT
J: TRBJ1-4; V: TRBV6-5; size: few; D: -; CDR3: CASKAGQRTNEKLFF; DNA: TGTGCCAGCAAGGCAGGTCAAAGAACTAATGAAAAACTGTTTTTT
J: TRBJ2-6; V: TRBV5-1; size: -; D: TRBD1; CDR3: CASSLSWDRGGSGANVLTF; DNA: TGCGCCAGCAGCCTAAGTTGGGACAGGGGGGGCTCTGGGGCCAACGTCCTGACTTTC
J: TRBJ2-7; V: TRBV7-3; size: -; D: -; CDR3: CASRAHRDSYEQYF; DNA: TGTGCCAGCAGGGCCCACAGGGACTCCTACGAGCAGTACTTC
J: TRBJ2-2; V: TRBV15; size: -; D: -; CDR3: CATSRDSTTGELFF; DNA: TGTGCCACCAGCAGAGATTCTACCACCGGGGAGCTGTTTTTT
J: TRBJ1-1; V: TRBV6-6; size: -; D: -; CDR3: CASGVNTEAFF; DNA: TGTGCCAGCGGAGTGAACACTGAAGCTTTCTTT
J: TRBJ2-4; V: TRBV7-2; size: -; D: -; CDR3: CASSQGGAQNIQYF; DNA: TGTGCCAGCAGCCAGGGTGGGGCACAAAACATTCAGTACTTC
J: TRBJ2-1; V: TRBV29-1; size: -; D: TRBD1; CDR3: CSVKGAQGNEQFF; DNA: TGCAGCGTTAAGGGGGCGCAGGGGAATGAGCAGTTCTTC
J: TRBJ2-7; V: TRBV13; size: few; D: -; CDR3: CASSLRGVYEQYF; DNA: TGTGCCAGCAGCTTACGGGGAGTCTACGAGCAGTACTTC
J: TRBJ2-7; V: TRBV7-2; size: -; D: -; CDR3: CASSLGFLRDEQYF; DNA: TGTGCCAGCAGCTTAGGTTTCCTCCGGGACGAGCAGTACTTC
J: TRBJ1-1; V: TRBV27; size: -; D: TRBD1; CDR3: CASSLQGAMNTEAFF; DNA: TGTGCCAGCAGTTTACAGGGGGCGATGAACACTGAAGCTTTCTTT
J: TRBJ1-6; V: TRBV6-6; size: -; D: -; CDR3: CASGDDDRNSPLHF; DNA: TGTGCTTCGGGGGATGACGATCGTAATTCACCCCTCCACTTT
J: TRBJ2-2; V: TRBV2; size: -; D: TRBD1; CDR3: CASSGTGGAGELFF; DNA: TGTGCCAGCAGCGGGACAGGAGGCGCCGGGGAGCTGTTTTTT
J: TRBJ1-1; V: TRBV6-5; size: -; D: -; CDR3: CASSNRVNTEAFF; DNA: TGTGCCAGCTCGAACAGGGTGAACACTGAAGCTTTCTTT
J: TRBJ2-7; V: TRBV11-2; size: once; D: -; CDR3: CASSPGGTVTYEQYF; DNA: TGTGCCAGCAGCCCAGGCGGGACGGTTACCTACGAGCAGTACTTC
J: TRBJ1-1; V: TRBV5-4; size: few; D: -; CDR3: CASSQTRTEGAEAFF; DNA: TGTGCCAGCAGCCAAACTCGGACAGAAGGAGCTGAAGCTTTCTTT
J: TRBJ2-2; V: TRBV4-3; size: -; D: TRBD1; CDR3: CASSQVSGGTNTGELFF; DNA: TGCGCCAGCAGCCAAGTCTCAGGGGGCACGAACACCGGGGAGCTGTTTTTT
J: TRBJ1-5; V: TRBV27; size: few; D: -; CDR3: CASSSALGRGNQPQHF; DNA: TGTGCCAGCAGTTCCGCCCTGGGGAGAGGCAATCAGCCCCAGCATTTT
J: TRBJ2-1; V: TRBV29-1; size: -; D: -; CDR3: CSVDSSSYNEQFF; DNA: TGCAGCGTTGATTCCAGCTCCTACAATGAGCAGTTCTTC
J: TRBJ2-2; V: TRBV7-9; size: -; D: TRBD1; CDR3: CASSTDRAAGELFF; DNA: TGTGCCAGCAGCACGGACAGGGCTGCCGGGGAGCTGTTTTTT
J: TRBJ2-7; V: TRBV5-1; size: -; D: TRBD1; CDR3: CASSSGGASYEQYF; DNA: TGCGCCAGCAGCTCAGGGGGCGCGTCCTACGAGCAGTACTTC